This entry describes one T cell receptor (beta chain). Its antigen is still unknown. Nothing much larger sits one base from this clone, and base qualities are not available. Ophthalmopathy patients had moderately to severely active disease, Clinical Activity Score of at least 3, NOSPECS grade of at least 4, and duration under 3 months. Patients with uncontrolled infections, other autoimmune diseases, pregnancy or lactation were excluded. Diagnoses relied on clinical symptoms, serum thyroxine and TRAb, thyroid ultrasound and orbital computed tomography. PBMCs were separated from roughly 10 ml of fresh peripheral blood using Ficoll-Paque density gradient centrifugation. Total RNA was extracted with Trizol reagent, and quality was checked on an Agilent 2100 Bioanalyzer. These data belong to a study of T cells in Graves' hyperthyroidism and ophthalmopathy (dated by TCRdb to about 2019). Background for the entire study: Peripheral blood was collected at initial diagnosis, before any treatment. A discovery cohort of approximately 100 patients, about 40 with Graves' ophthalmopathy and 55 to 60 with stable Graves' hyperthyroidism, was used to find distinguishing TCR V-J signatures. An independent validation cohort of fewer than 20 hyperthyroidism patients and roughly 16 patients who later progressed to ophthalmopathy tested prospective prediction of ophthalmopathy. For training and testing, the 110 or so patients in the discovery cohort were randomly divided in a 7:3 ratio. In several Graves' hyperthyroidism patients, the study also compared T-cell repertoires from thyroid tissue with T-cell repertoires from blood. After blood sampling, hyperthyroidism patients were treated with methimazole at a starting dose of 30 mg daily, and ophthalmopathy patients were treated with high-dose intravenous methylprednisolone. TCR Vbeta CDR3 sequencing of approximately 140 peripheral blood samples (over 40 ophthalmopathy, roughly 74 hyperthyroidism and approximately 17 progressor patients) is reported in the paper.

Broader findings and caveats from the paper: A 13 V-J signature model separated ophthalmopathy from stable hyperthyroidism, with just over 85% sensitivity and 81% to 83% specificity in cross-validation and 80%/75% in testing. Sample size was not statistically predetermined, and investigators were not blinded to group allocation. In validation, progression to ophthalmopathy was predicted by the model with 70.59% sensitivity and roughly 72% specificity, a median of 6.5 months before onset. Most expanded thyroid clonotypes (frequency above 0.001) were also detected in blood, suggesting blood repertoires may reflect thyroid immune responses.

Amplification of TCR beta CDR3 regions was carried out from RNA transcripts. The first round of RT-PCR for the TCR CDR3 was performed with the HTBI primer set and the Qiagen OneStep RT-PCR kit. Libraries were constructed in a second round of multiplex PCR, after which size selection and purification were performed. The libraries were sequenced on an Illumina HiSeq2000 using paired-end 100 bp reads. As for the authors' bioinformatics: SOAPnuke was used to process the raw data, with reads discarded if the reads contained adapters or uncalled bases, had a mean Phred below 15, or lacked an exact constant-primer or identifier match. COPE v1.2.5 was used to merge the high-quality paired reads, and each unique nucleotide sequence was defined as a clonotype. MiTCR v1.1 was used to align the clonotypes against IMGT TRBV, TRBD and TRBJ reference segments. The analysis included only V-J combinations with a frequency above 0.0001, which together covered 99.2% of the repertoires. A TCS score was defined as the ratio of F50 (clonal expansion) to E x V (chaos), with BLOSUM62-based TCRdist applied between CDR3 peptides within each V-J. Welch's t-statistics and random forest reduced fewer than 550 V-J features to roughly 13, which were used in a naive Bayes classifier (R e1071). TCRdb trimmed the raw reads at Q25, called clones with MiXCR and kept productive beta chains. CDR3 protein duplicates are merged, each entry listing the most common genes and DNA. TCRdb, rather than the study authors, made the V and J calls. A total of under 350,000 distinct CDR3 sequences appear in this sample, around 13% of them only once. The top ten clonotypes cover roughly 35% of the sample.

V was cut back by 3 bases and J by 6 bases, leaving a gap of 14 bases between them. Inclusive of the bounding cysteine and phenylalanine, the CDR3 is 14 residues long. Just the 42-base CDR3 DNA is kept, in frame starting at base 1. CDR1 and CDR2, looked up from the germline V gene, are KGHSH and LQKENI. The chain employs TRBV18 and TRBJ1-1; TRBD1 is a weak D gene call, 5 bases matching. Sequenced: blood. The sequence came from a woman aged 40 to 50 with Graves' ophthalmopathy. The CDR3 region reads CASSPNQAGPEAFF. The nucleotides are TGTGCCAGCTCACCTAACCAGGCGGGGCCTGAAGCTTTCTTT.